This record concerns one T cell receptor beta chain sequence. Its antigen is not known. Looked up from germline, CDR1 is MNHNY and CDR2 is SVGAGI (reference sequence). Between the trimmed V and J ends, which lost 5 bases and 2 bases, there was a span of 5 bases. This CDR3 has 12 residues. The data derive from a study of beta chain features in type 1 diabetes. Findings and limits, study-wide: A moderate, significant TCRB CDR3 shortening appeared in type 1 diabetes across four CD4+ subsets.

What was sequenced were expressed TCRB transcripts, since all of the isolated RNA had been reverse transcribed. Clones were read by immunoSEQ multiplex PCR, and TCRdb kept only the in-frame ones, dropping some. This table has over 600,000 clones, 9.5% to 15% appearing once. Heparinised blood was drawn once per donor, averaging around 120 mL. The chain couples TRBV6-6 to TRBJ2-3; D call uncertain. The sample taken for sequencing was naive CD4+ T cells from blood. The sequence was collected from a man aged 25-45 years with type 1 diabetes. DNA for the CDR3: TGTGCCAGCAGTACCTTCACAGATACGCAGTATTTT. This codes for CASSTFTDTQYF.